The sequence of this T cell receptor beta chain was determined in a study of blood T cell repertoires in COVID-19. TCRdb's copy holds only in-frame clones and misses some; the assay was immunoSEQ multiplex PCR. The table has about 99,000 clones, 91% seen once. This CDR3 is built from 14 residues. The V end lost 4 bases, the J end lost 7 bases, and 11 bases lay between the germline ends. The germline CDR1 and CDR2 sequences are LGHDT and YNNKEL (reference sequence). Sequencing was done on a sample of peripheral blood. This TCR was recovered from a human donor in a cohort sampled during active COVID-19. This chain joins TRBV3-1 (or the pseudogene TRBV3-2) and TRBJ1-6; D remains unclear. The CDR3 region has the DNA TGTGCCAGCAGCCCCCACACGGGGAATTCACCCCTCCACTTT. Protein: CASSPHTGNSPLHF.